These 23 T cell receptor beta chains were all obtained from the same sample, sequenced in a study of T cells after yellow fever vaccination (dated by TCRdb to the late 2010s). To prepare the library, 5' RACE was applied. TCRdb records Illumina NovaSeq 6000 as the sequencer. TCRdb handled the public reads itself, with Q25 trimming in fastp and clone calling in MiXCR, and kept productive beta chains. Under each unique CDR3 protein, matching rows form one entry showing the most common genes and DNA. The sample profile shows about 340,000 distinct CDR3 sequences; 3.5% to 4.5% of them were found once. Jointly, the top ten make up more than 20% of the sample. Per the publication, the treatment or condition label means: live attenuated yellow fever vaccine strain. The specimen comprised PBMCs, sampled 5 days after the yellow fever booster vaccination. The receptors come from a man aged 18 to 29 who received the YFV17D yellow fever vaccine.

This clonotype was counted many times. The CDR3 reads CASSLGLGVRTEAFF. The CDR3 bases are TGCGCCAGCAGCTTGGGGTTGGGAGTAAGGACTGAAGCTTTCTTT. This sequence joins TRBV5-1 and TRBJ1-1; D is unclear. V lost 0 bases and J 5 bases, leaving 14 bases between the germline ends. The length of the CDR3 is 15 residues. Germline values: CDR1 SGHRS, CDR2 YFSETQ.

The chain combines TRBV6-2 or TRBV6-3 with TRBJ2-5; weak D call: TRBD2 (6 bases). CDR3 length: 13 amino acids. CDR1 and CDR2 from the germline V gene are MNHEY and SVGEGT. Trimming shortened V by 7 bases and J by 3 bases, and 12 bases separated the two germline ends. DNA of the CDR3: TGTGCCAGCAAGCGTACGGGGGAAGAGACCCAGTACTTC. Its translation is CASKRTGEETQYF.

This clonotype was seen many times. The rearrangement uses TRBV20-1 and TRBJ2-7; the match to TRBD2 covers 8 bases. The trim removed 5 bases at V and 3 bases at J, leaving 18 bases unmatched. This CDR3 region has 17 residues. Germline V lookup: CDR1 DFQATT, CDR2 SNEGSKA (reference sequence). DNA for the CDR3: TGCAGTGCTGGCTTGTGGGAGGGGAGACTAGCGAACTACGAGCAGTACTTC. Translation: CSAGLWEGRLANYEQYF.

This clonotype has a count of ten or more. The chain couples TRBV6-2 or TRBV6-3 to TRBJ2-4, with D perhaps TRBD1 (5 bases). Per the germline V gene, CDR1 is MNHEY and CDR2 is SVGEGT. CDR3 length: 15 residues. V gave up 0 bases and J gave up 2 bases, with 8 bases separating them. The CDR3 region has the DNA TGTGCCAGCAGTTACTCGAGACAGACCAAAAACATTCAGTACTTC. It yields the protein CASSYSRQTKNIQYF.

This clonotype was counted only a few times. The chain is built from TRBV6-5 and TRBJ1-2; tentative D call: TRBD1 (6 bases). V lost 6 bases and J lost 0, with 14 bases in between. This CDR3 has 15 residues. CDR1 MNHEY and CDR2 SVGAGI come from the germline V gene. CDR3 loop: CASRRTANSNYGYTF. Written as DNA, the CDR3 is TGTGCCAGCAGGAGGACAGCAAACTCTAACTATGGCTACACCTTC.

This clonotype has a count of ten or more. V usage is TRBV11-3 and J usage is TRBJ2-3, with D unresolved. CDR1 SGHNT and CDR2 YENEEA come from the germline V gene. Deletions cut 4 bases from V and 3 bases from J, with 8 bases between. There are 13 residues in the CDR3. CDR3 coding DNA: TGTGCCAGCAGCTATAGAAGAACAGATACGCAGTATTTT. Its translation: CASSYRRTDTQYF.

This clonotype has a handful of counts. The chain combines TRBV10-3 with TRBJ1-4; no reliable D call. Germline loops: CDR1 ENHRY, CDR2 SYGVKD. The V end lost 0 bases, the J end lost 7 bases, and 15 bases lay between the germline ends. CDR3 length: 16 amino acids. For the CDR3, the DNA is TGTGCCATCAGTGAGTCGCGGCACCCGTGGATTGAAAAACTGTTTTTT. This codes for CAISESRHPWIEKLFF.

This clonotype was detected ten times or more. A junction end diverges from the germline sequence, so it may reflect a read error. The chain couples TRBV12-3 or TRBV12-4 to TRBJ2-1; D unresolved. This CDR3 is built from 11 residues. The CDR3 DNA reads as TGTGCCAGCAGTTTGTCTTCTCGGAGTATCTTC. This codes for CASSLSSRSIF.

This clonotype showed up many times. V is TRBV7-2 and J is TRBJ2-3, with 9 bases aligning to TRBD2. Trimming at V came to 5 bases and at J to 6 bases, leaving 6 bases not matched to a gene. The V gene's germline CDR1 is SGHTA and CDR2 FQGNSA. The CDR3 is made up of 14 amino acids. CDR3 sequence (DNA): TGTGCCAGCAGCCCTGCGGGGGGGGTGGATACGCAGTATTTT. Amino acid sequence: CASSPAGGVDTQYF.

This chain links TRBV28 with TRBJ1-6, with TRBD1 matching over 7 bases. Germline CDR1 MDHEN, CDR2 SYDVKM. CDR3 size: 14 residues. With V trimmed by 5 bases and J by 9 bases, 7 bases remained unmatched. CDR3 bases: TGTGCCAGCAGTCCCGACAGGGCCAGTTCACCCCTCCACTTT. Its protein product is CASSPDRASSPLHF.

There are many counts of this clonotype. The chain joins TRBV20-1 to TRBJ2-5, with D unclear. The V gene's germline CDR1 is DFQATT and CDR2 SNEGSKA (reference sequence). The CDR3 runs to 12 residues. Trimming removed 0 bases from V and 4 bases from J, with 6 bases in between. CDR3 nucleotides: TGCAGTGCTAGAGATACGCCAGAGACCCAGTACTTC. Its translation is CSARDTPETQYF.

This clonotype was found many times. The chain employs TRBV6-2 or TRBV6-3 and TRBJ2-7, with D tentatively TRBD2 (5 bases). Germline CDR1 is MNHEY and CDR2 is SVGEGT. CDR3 size: 17 residues. V lost 7 bases to trimming and J lost 2 bases, with 24 bases between them. The CDR3 DNA is TGTGCCAGCAAAAAGATGGGCACCCGAGGGAGCGCCTACGAGCAGTACTTC. Amino acid sequence: CASKKMGTRGSAYEQYF.

This clonotype occurred a few times. The rearrangement uses TRBV6-1 and TRBJ2-4, with 8 bases identical to TRBD1. J was trimmed by 6 bases and V by 1 base; bases with no gene match: 14. This CDR3 is 18 amino acids long. CDR1 MNHNS and CDR2 SASEGT come from the germline V gene. The CDR3 DNA follows: TGTGCCAGCAGTGAAGATGTGCGGAAGGCAGGGGGCAGAAACATTCAGTACTTC. Translating it yields CASSEDVRKAGGRNIQYF.

This clonotype was seen a handful of times. The genes are TRBV28 and TRBJ2-7; D possibly matches TRBD1 or TRBD2 (5 bases each). V lost 5 bases and J lost 2, with 13 bases in between. The germline V gene has CDR1 MDHEN and CDR2 SYDVKM. The CDR3 totals 14 residues. The CDR3 DNA is TGTGCCAGCAGTACCCCGGGACGGACCTACGAGCAGTACGTC. It encodes CASSTPGRTYEQYV.

This clonotype was counted only a few times. J is TRBJ1-6 and V is TRBV9; D perhaps matches TRBD1 (6 bases). Trimming took 3 bases from V and 6 from J, leaving 16 bases between them. The CDR3 runs 16 residues. Germline V CDR1 and CDR2: SGDLS, YYNGEE. The DNA of the CDR3 is TGTGCCAGCAGCGCGAGGGGACACACCGGTAATTCACCCCTCCACTTT. Residues: CASSARGHTGNSPLHF.

Many counts were recorded for this clonotype. The chain is built from TRBV7-6 and TRBJ2-5; D is ambiguous. The germline V gene has CDR1 SGHVS and CDR2 FNYEAQ. Trimming stripped 8 bases from V and 3 bases from J, with 4 bases between. The CDR3 is 10 amino acids. The CDR3 DNA sequence: TGTGCCAGCGGTAAAGAGACCCAGTACTTC. It yields the protein CASGKETQYF.

In regard to this clonotype: The junction shows a germline mismatch at one end, possibly a read error. J is TRBJ2-7 and V is TRBV7-9, with 10 bases identical to TRBD1. The CDR3 covers 14 residues. Germline V gives CDR1 SEHNR, CDR2 FQNEAQ (reference sequence). This CDR3 is CAGSQTGGYHEQYF. CDR3 bases: TGTGCCGGCAGCCAGACAGGGGGCTACCACGAGCAGTACTTC.

This clonotype was counted only a few times. CDR3 sequence reads: CARDRDRVGETQYF. DNA of the CDR3: TGTGCCAGAGACCGGGACAGGGTCGGGGAGACCCAGTACTTC. The rearrangement links TRBV21-1 to TRBJ2-5; the D call TRBD1 from the table was never checked on the DNA. TRBV21-1 represents a pseudogene. The CDR3 is 14 amino acids.

V usage is TRBV5-1 and J usage is TRBJ1-1; D remains ambiguous. Per germline, CDR1 SGHRS and CDR2 YFSETQ. The CDR3 covers 13 residues. The V end was cut by 4 bases, the J end by 3 bases, with 10 bases between. CDR3 bases: TGCGCCAGCAGCCTTGGACTGCACACTGAAGCTTTCTTT. Protein product: CASSLGLHTEAFF.

This chain connects TRBV2 to TRBJ2-7, with 13 bases that match TRBD2. This CDR3 is built from 15 residues. From germline, CDR1 is SNHLY and CDR2 FYNNEI. V lost 8 bases and J lost 2; bases outside the gene matches: 6. CDR3 residues: CASLPGTSGTYEQYV. The CDR3 DNA follows: TGTGCCAGCCTCCCCGGGACTAGCGGGACCTACGAGCAGTACGTC.

This rearrangement joins TRBV12-3 or TRBV12-4 to TRBJ2-5; TRBD1 agrees at 8 bases. V trimming: 3 bases; J trimming: 5 bases; junction bases outside the gene matches: 20. The CDR3 is made up of 19 amino acids. CDR3 bases: TGTGCCAGCAGTTTTCGTTTATTTCCTTCGGACAGGGCGCGCGAGACCCAGTACTTC. This encodes CASSFRLFPSDRARETQYF.

This clonotype occurred many times. The chain is built from TRBV7-2 and TRBJ1-4; a weak D match, TRBD1 (6 bases). Trimming removed 5 bases from V and 8 bases from J, with 15 bases in between. Germline V lookup: CDR1 SGHTA, CDR2 FQGNSA. The CDR3 has 14 residues. CDR3 amino acids: CASSPDMGAEKLFF. The DNA for the CDR3 is TGTGCCAGCAGCCCAGACATGGGGGCCGAAAAACTGTTTTTT.

This clonotype came up a few times. The rearrangement uses TRBV2 and TRBJ2-6, with no clear D. V was trimmed by 4 bases and J by 0 bases, leaving 10 bases between them. The CDR3 is made up of 16 amino acids. The germline CDR1 and CDR2 sequences are SNHLY and FYNNEI. The CDR3 protein is CASSAGPHSGANVLTF. The CDR3 DNA is TGTGCCAGCAGTGCCGGACCCCACTCTGGGGCCAACGTCCTGACTTTC.